This entry lists 25 T cell receptor beta chains sequenced from one sample in a study of cytomegalovirus exposure and HLA in healthy donors. This table comes from immunoSEQ multiplex PCR, and its TCRdb copy is limited to in-frame clones, with some not included. In the table there are roughly 150,000 clones, around 87% of which are singletons. Sequenced input: PBMCs. Receptors were obtained from a young man in good health and CMV-seropositive.

V and J are TRBV27 and TRBJ2-5, with 9 bases fitting TRBD1. The CDR3 contains 15 residues. In germline, CDR1 is MNHEY, CDR2 SMNVEV (reference sequence). With 4 bases clipped from V and 1 base from J, the junction kept 4 bases outside the gene matches. This chain's CDR3 is CASSSLTGGQETQYF. CDR3 nucleotides: TGTGCCAGCAGTTCCCTGACAGGGGGCCAAGAGACCCAGTACTTC.

The chain uses TRBV28 and TRBJ1-4, with D possibly matching TRBD1 (5 bases). V lost 3 bases and J lost 5, with 13 bases in between. Germline CDR1 is MDHEN and CDR2 is SYDVKM. The CDR3 covers 15 residues. The DNA of the CDR3 is TGTGCCAGCAGTTTTGGGGGGGAGGGGAATGAAAAACTGTTTTTT. Translation gives CASSFGGEGNEKLFF.

A note on this clone: Other DNA variants within this sample encode the same CDR3. The chain uses TRBV9 and TRBJ2-1, with D perhaps matching TRBD1 (5 bases). Trimming removed 0 bases at V and 4 bases at J, with 11 bases between. The germline CDR1 and CDR2 sequences are SGDLS and YYNGEE. CDR3 length: 15 amino acids. CDR3 nucleotide sequence: TGTGCCAGCAGCGTAGCTGGGCAGGGTTACAATGAGCAGTTCTTC. Its translation is CASSVAGQGYNEQFF. Full variable domain (remainder filled in from reference TRBV9 and TRBJ2-1): DSGVTQTPKHLITATGQRVTLRCSPRSGDLSVYWYQQSLDQGLQFLIQYYNGEERAKGNILERFSAQQFPDLHSELNLSSLELGDSALYFCASSVAGQGYNEQFFGPGTRLTVL.

The chain is built from TRBV5-1 and TRBJ1-1; TRBD1 is a possible D gene (6 bases). The CDR3 consists of 14 residues. The germline gives CDR1 SGHRS, CDR2 YFSETQ. V shed 1 base and J shed 3 bases, with 10 bases lying between them. CDR3 sequence reads: CASSLTGSDTEAFF. In DNA form, the CDR3 reads TGCGCCAGCAGCTTGACAGGGAGCGACACTGAAGCTTTCTTT.

CDR3 residues: CASSRRVLAGERPYEQYF. DNA of the CDR3: TGTGCCAGCAGCCGCCGTGTCCTAGCGGGAGAAAGACCCTACGAGCAGTACTTC. The V call is TRBV27, the J call TRBJ2-7; 10 positions agree with TRBD2. The germline V gene encodes CDR1 MNHEY and CDR2 SMNVEV (reference sequence). The CDR3 is made up of 18 amino acids. V dropped 6 bases and J dropped 2; count of bases not matched to a gene: 16.

This chain links TRBV7-9 with TRBJ2-7; 7 bases align to TRBD1. CDR1 SEHNR and CDR2 FQNEAQ come from the germline V gene (reference sequence). There are 12 residues in the CDR3. The junction had 3 bases not matched to a gene; V was cut back by 5 bases and J by 5 bases. In nucleotides, the CDR3 is TGTGCCAGCAGCCAGACAGGGAACGAGCAGTACTTC. Translation: CASSQTGNEQYF.

The chain links TRBV14 to TRBJ1-1; TRBD1 might be the D (6 bases). CDR1 SGHDN and CDR2 FVKESK come from the germline V gene. The CDR3 has 13 residues. The V end was cut by 5 bases, the J end by 8 bases, with 15 bases between. The CDR3, as DNA: TGTGCCAGCAGCACATTCCGGGGGGCCGAAGCTTTCTTT. It encodes CASSTFRGAEAFF.

This clone was found a few times. The chain employs TRBV14 and TRBJ2-1; the match to TRBD2 covers 13 bases. The CDR3 extends over 17 amino acids. Germline lookup yields CDR1 SGHDN and CDR2 FVKESK. V gave up 0 bases and J gave up 4 bases; unmatched junction bases: 3. CDR3 sequence (DNA): TGTGCCAGCAGCCAAGACCGGGGACTAGCGGGATACAATGAGCAGTTCTTC. Translated, it gives CASSQDRGLAGYNEQFF. Drawing the rest from reference TRBV14 and TRBJ2-1, the complete variable domain is EAGVTQFPSHSVIEKGQTVTLRCDPISGHDNLYWYRRVMGKEIKFLLHFVKESKQDESGMPNNRFLAERTGGTYSTLKVQPAELEDSGVYFCASSQDRGLAGYNEQFFGPGTRLTVL.

This clone has a single count. The chain joins TRBV19 to TRBJ1-1; D ambiguous. Germline-derived CDR1 and CDR2 are LNHDA and SQIVND (reference sequence). V was trimmed by 5 bases and J by 7 bases, leaving 8 bases between them. The CDR3 extends over 11 amino acids. Here the CDR3 reads CASSVGSEAFF. The DNA for the CDR3 is TGTGCCAGTAGTGTGGGGAGTGAAGCTTTCTTT.

This chain connects TRBV5-1 to TRBJ1-4, with 7 bases lining up with TRBD1. The V gene's germline CDR1 is SGHRS and CDR2 YFSETQ. With V trimmed by 5 bases and J by 2 bases, 6 bases remained unmatched. This CDR3 has 15 residues. This CDR3 reads CASRIQGNTNEKLFF. The CDR3 DNA reads TGCGCCAGCAGGATACAGGGGAATACTAATGAAAAACTGTTTTTT.

J is TRBJ1-5 and V is TRBV15; D remains unclear. V lost 1 base and J 9 bases, leaving 19 bases between the germline ends. The V gene's germline CDR1 is LNHNV and CDR2 YYDKDF (reference sequence). The CDR3 contains 16 residues. DNA for the CDR3: TGTGCCACCAGCAGAGGAGGTCGGCTGACCTCCGGGCCCCAGCATTTT. It encodes CATSRGGRLTSGPQHF.

CDR3 loop: CASKPGQGPYNEQFF. The CDR3 DNA sequence: TGTGCCAGTAAACCGGGACAGGGCCCCTACAATGAGCAGTTCTTC. The chain couples TRBV19 to TRBJ2-1; 9 bases map to TRBD1. Trimming took 7 bases from V and 2 from J; bases not matched to a gene: 6. The CDR3 is 15 amino acids. The germline gives CDR1 LNHDA, CDR2 SQIVND (reference sequence).

This chain joins TRBV30 and TRBJ1-2, with D perhaps TRBD1 (5 bases). V lost 5 bases and J 7 bases, leaving 8 bases between the germline ends. CDR1 is GTSNPN and CDR2 is SVGIG in the germline V gene (reference sequence). The CDR3 loop spans 10 amino acids. The CDR3 sequence is CAWGRVGYTF. CDR3 bases: TGTGCCTGGGGCAGGGTTGGCTACACCTTC.

V is TRBV7-9 and J is TRBJ2-7; 9 bases match TRBD1. The CDR3 runs 13 residues. The germline CDR1 and CDR2 sequences are SEHNR and FQNEAQ (reference sequence). The V gene end was trimmed by 8 bases and the J gene end by 5 bases; junction bases not matched to a gene: 7. Written as DNA, the CDR3 is TGTGCCAGCTGTCGGGACAGGGAGAACGAGCAGTACTTC. Its protein product is CASCRDRENEQYF.

About this clone: The sample holds other DNA sequences that translate to the same CDR3. CDR3 in amino acids: CASTTSGGTDTQYF. DNA of the CDR3: TGTGCCAGCACTACTAGCGGGGGGACAGATACGCAGTATTTT. The chain carries TRBV2 and TRBJ2-3; 12 nucleotides align to TRBD2. Germline CDR1 is SNHLY and CDR2 is FYNNEI. The CDR3 covers 14 residues. Unmatched junction bases numbered 2, after V lost 7 bases and J lost 3 bases.

The sample holds a few counts of this clone. Germline and junction disagree at one end, which may indicate a read error. The chain couples TRBV6-5 to TRBJ2-7; TRBD2 aligns across 13 bases. This CDR3 is 15 amino acids long. The germline V gene has CDR1 MNHEY and CDR2 SVGAGI. For the CDR3, the DNA is TGTGCCAGCAGTTACCAACAGCGGACTAGCGGGAGTCTAACCTTC. Translation: CASSYQQRTSGSLTF.

The chain recombines TRBV9 with TRBJ2-2; TRBD2 agrees at 7 bases. CDR3 length: 15 amino acids. Trimming cost V 4 bases and J 2 bases; bases outside gene matches: 5. Per germline, CDR1 SGDLS and CDR2 YYNGEE. The CDR3 DNA is TGTGCCAGCAGCAAAAGCGGGGCCAACACCGGGGAGCTGTTTTTT. Amino acids: CASSKSGANTGELFF.

The chain links TRBV5-4 to TRBJ2-5, with 8 bases matching TRBD1. Germline CDR1 reads SGHNT; CDR2 reads YYREEE (reference sequence). CDR3 length: 15 amino acids. Unmatched junction bases numbered 5, after V lost 4 bases and J lost 0 bases. In DNA, the CDR3 is TGTGCCAGCAGCGACCTACAGGGGGACCAAGAGACCCAGTACTTC. It translates to CASSDLQGDQETQYF.

The rearrangement joins TRBV6-6 to TRBJ2-7; 9 bases match TRBD1. Per germline, CDR1 MNHNY and CDR2 SVGAGI (reference sequence). J was trimmed by 2 bases and V by 2 bases; bases with no gene match: 4. This CDR3 region has 15 residues. The CDR3 DNA reads TGTGCCAGCAGTTACGGGGGACAGGGTGCCTACGAGCAGTACTTC. Encoded protein: CASSYGGQGAYEQYF.

The table lists this clone with a count of one. J is TRBJ1-1 and V is TRBV7-2; 8 nucleotides match TRBD1. The CDR3 is made up of 12 amino acids. Germline CDR1 SGHTA, CDR2 FQGNSA. V trimming: 1 base; J trimming: 8 bases; junction bases outside the gene matches: 0. The CDR3 loop reads CASSLGDREAFF. The CDR3, as DNA: TGTGCCAGCAGCTTAGGGGACAGGGAAGCTTTCTTT.

This clone was found once. V is TRBV6-6 and J is TRBJ2-6; 8 nucleotides line up with TRBD1. Germline CDR1 is MNHNY and CDR2 is SVGAGI (reference sequence). The CDR3 sequence is 16 residues long. J gave up 3 bases and V 10 bases, and 11 bases lay outside the gene matches. The CDR3 nucleotides read TGTGCCACCCATCCAACAGGGGGGAATGGGGCCAACGTCCTGACTTTC. Its protein is CATHPTGGNGANVLTF.

This rearrangement joins TRBV6-5 to TRBJ2-5, with 11 positions matching TRBD2. CDR3 length equals 16 residues. V trimming: 0 bases; J trimming: 4 bases; junction bases outside the gene matches: 4. Germline CDR1 MNHEY, CDR2 SVGAGI. The chain's CDR3 is CASSYSGLAGGETQYF. The CDR3 DNA is TGTGCCAGCAGTTACTCGGGTCTAGCGGGGGGAGAGACCCAGTACTTC.

This clone was counted only a few times. This chain joins TRBV2 and TRBJ1-5; no firm D call. The CDR3 is 14 amino acids. Trimming stripped 4 bases from V and 2 bases from J, with 9 bases between. Per germline, CDR1 SNHLY and CDR2 FYNNEI. The CDR3 protein is CASSVTEGNQPQHF. The CDR3 DNA reads as TGTGCCAGCAGTGTAACAGAAGGCAATCAGCCCCAGCATTTT.

The chain joins TRBV5-6 to TRBJ2-1; 10 nucleotides match TRBD1. There are 16 residues in the CDR3. V was clipped by 4 bases and J by 7 bases; unmatched bases: 11. The germline CDR1 and CDR2 sequences are SGHDT and YYEEEE. The CDR3 nucleotides are TGTGCCAGCAGCCTTGACGACAGGGGGCGGGGTAATGAGCAGTTCTTC. Its protein is CASSLDDRGRGNEQFF.

This clone has just a few counts. The chain carries TRBV10-3 and TRBJ1-1; 7 bases are a match to TRBD1. This CDR3 has 14 amino acids. The J segment lost 0 bases and the V segment lost 6 bases, leaving 4 bases of the junction unmatched. From germline, CDR1 is ENHRY and CDR2 SYGVKD. The CDR3 region is CAISRQGLNTEAFF. For the CDR3, the DNA is TGTGCCATCAGCCGACAGGGCCTGAACACTGAAGCTTTCTTT.